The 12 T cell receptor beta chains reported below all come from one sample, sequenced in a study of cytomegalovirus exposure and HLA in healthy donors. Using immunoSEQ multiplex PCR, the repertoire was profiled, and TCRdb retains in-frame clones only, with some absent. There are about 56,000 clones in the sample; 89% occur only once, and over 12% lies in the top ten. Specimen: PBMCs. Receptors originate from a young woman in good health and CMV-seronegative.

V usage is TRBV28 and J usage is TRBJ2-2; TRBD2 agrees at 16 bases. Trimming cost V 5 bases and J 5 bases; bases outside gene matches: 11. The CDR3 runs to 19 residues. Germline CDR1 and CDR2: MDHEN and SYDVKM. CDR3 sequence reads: CASSTTGLAGGPGTGELFF. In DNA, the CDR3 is TGTGCCAGCAGTACTACGGGACTAGCGGGAGGGCCCGGAACCGGGGAGCTGTTTTTT. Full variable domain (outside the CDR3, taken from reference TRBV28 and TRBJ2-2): DVKVTQSSRYLVKRTGEKVFLECVQDMDHENMFWYRQDPGLGLRLIYFSYDVKMKEKGDIPEGYSVSREKKERFSLILESASTNQTSMYLCASSTTGLAGGPGTGELFFGEGSRLTVL.

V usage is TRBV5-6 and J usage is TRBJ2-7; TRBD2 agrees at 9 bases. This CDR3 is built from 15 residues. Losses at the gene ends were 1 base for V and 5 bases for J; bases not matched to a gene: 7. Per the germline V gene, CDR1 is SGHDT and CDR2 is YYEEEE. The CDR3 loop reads CASSLTGTSQDEQYF. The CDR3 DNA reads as TGTGCCAGCAGCTTGACTGGGACTAGCCAGGACGAGCAGTACTTC.

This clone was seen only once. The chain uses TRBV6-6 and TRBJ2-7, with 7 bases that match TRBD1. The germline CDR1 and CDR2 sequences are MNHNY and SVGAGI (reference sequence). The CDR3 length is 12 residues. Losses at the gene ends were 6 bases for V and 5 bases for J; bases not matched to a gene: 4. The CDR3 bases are TGTGCCAGCAGGCCCCAGGGGGACGAGCAGTACTTC. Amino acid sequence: CASRPQGDEQYF.

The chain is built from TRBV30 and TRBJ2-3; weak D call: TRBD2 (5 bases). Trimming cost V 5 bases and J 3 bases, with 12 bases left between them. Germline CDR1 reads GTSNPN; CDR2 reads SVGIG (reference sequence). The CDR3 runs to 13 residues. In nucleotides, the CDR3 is TGTGCCTGGTCGGGGTATGGGACAGATACGCAGTATTTT. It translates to CAWSGYGTDTQYF.

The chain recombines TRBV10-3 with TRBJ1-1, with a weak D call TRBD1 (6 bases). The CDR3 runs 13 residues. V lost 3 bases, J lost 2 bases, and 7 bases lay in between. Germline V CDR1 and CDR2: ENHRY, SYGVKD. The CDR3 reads CAISDRGNTEAFF. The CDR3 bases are TGTGCCATCAGTGACAGGGGAAACACTGAAGCTTTCTTT.

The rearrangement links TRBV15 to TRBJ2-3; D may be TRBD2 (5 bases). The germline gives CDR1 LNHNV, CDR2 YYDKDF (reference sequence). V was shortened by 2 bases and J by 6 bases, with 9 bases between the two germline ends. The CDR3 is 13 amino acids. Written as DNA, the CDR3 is TGTGCCACCAGCAGACCCCCGGGGGATACGCAGTATTTT. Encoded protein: CATSRPPGDTQYF.

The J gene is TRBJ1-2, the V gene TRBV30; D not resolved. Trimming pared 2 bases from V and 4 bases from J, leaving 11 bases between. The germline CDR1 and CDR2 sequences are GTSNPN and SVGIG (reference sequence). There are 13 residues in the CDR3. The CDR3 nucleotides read TGTGCCTGGAGTTTACCGGAGTCCTATGGCTACACCTTC. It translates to CAWSLPESYGYTF.

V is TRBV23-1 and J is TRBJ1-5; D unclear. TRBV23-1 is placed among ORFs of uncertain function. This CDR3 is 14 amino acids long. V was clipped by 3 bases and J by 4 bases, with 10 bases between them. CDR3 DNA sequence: TGCGCCAGCAGTCATCGGGGAGGGAATCAGCCCCAGCATTTT. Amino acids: CASSHRGGNQPQHF.

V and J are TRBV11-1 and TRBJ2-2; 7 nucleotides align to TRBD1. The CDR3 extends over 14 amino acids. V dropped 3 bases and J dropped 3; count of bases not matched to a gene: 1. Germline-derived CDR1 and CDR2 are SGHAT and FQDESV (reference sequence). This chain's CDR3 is CASSFDRDTGELFF. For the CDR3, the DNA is TGTGCCAGCAGCTTCGACAGGGACACCGGGGAGCTGTTTTTT. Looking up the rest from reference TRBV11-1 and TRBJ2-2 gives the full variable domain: EAEVAQSPRYKITEKSQAVAFWCDPISGHATLYWYRQILGQGPELLVQFQDESVVDDSQLPKDRFSAERLKGVDSTLKIQPAELGDSAMYLCASSFDRDTGELFFGEGSRLTVL.

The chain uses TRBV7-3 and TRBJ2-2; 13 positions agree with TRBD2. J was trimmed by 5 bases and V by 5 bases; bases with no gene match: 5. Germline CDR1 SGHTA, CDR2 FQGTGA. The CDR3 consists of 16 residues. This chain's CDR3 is CASSPGGLAGTGELFF. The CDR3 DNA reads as TGTGCCAGCAGCCCGGGGGGACTAGCGGGGACCGGGGAGCTGTTTTTT. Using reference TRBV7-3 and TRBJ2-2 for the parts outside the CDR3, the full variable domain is GAGVSQTPSNKVTEKGKYVELRCDPISGHTALYWYRQSLGQGPEFLIYFQGTGAADDSGLPNDRFFAVRPEGSVSTLKIQRTERGDSAVYLCASSPGGLAGTGELFFGEGSRLTVL.

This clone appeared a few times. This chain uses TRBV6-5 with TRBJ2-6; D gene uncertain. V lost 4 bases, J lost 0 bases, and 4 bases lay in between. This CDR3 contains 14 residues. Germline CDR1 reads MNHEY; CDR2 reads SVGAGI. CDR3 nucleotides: TGTGCCAGCAGTTTCGGCTCTGGGGCCAACGTCCTGACTTTC. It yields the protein CASSFGSGANVLTF.

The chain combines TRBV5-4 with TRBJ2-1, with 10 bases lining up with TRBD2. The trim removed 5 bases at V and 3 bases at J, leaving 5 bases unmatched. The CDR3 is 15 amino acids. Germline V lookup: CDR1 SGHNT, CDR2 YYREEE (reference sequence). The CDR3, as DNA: TGTGCCAGCAGATCCGGGACTAGCGTCTACAATGAGCAGTTCTTC. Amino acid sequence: CASRSGTSVYNEQFF.